One sample yielded the 9 T cell receptor beta chains listed below, sequenced in a study of tumor and adjacent non-tumor tissue in lung cancer. RNA was extracted from bulk tissue without any cell sorting. More than 3 cm separated this lung sample from the edge of the tumor. TCRbeta libraries were built with three rounds of nested PCR, modified from ARM-PCR. In TCRdb, the multiplex PCR reads were re-called with MiXCR into one record per CDR3 protein. Among 94,000 or so distinct CDR3 sequences listed, more than 75% were seen once. Sequencing was done on a sample of distant non-tumor lung tissue. Every receptor here comes from a woman aged 45 to 65 with non-small cell lung cancer.

This chain uses TRBV6-1 with TRBJ2-7; tentative D call: TRBD2 (6 bases). The V gene's germline CDR1 is MNHNS and CDR2 SASEGT. The length of the CDR3 is 15 residues. The ends were cut back, 8 bases at V and 3 bases at J, with 20 bases in the middle. CDR3 coding DNA: TGTGCCAGCGGTCTGGGACTTGAGGCTTACTACGAGCAGTACTTC. The encoded protein is CASGLGLEAYYEQYF.

Details on this clonotype: Likely a read error: the CDR3 ends without its conserved phenylalanine or tryptophan. The chain uses TRBV10-1 and TRBJ1-1; 7 bases map to TRBD1. This CDR3 is 14 amino acids long. Germline loops: CDR1 WNHNN, CDR2 SYGVQD (reference sequence). The V segment lost 6 bases and the J segment 6 bases; nucleotides outside the gene matches: 10. The CDR3 reads CASRPQGHISEAFL. In DNA form, the CDR3 reads TGCGCCAGCAGGCCACAGGGGCATATCTCTGAAGCTTTCTTA.

This clonotype was counted once. The junction shows a germline mismatch at one end, possibly a read error. The chain is built from TRBV11-2 and TRBJ2-1, with no clear D. Germline loops: CDR1 SGHAT, CDR2 FQNNGV. The CDR3 has 12 amino acids. The CDR3 loop is CVSSLHEDEHFF. The CDR3 nucleotides are TGTGTCAGCAGCTTACACGAAGATGAGCACTTCTTC.

About this clonotype itself: The junction does not match germline at one end; this may be a read error. This chain links TRBV6-1 with TRBJ2-1; D ambiguous. CDR3 size: 14 residues. The V gene's germline CDR1 is MNHNS and CDR2 SASEGT. CDR3 in amino acids: CASSRYHPYNGQFF. In DNA form, the CDR3 reads TGTGCCAGCAGTAGGTACCACCCTTACAATGGGCAGTTCTTC.

This clonotype came up once. One junction end disagrees with the germline gene, perhaps due to a read error. This sequence joins TRBV4-1 and TRBJ2-7; tentatively, D is TRBD1 or TRBD2 (5 bases each). This CDR3 is built from 14 residues. Germline V gene lookup returns CDR1 MGHRA and CDR2 YSYEKL. CDR3 sequence (DNA): TGCGCCAGCAGCCAAGACATAGGGGTCTGGGAGCAGTATTTC. Amino acids: CASSQDIGVWEQYF.

The chain has TRBV19 and TRBJ2-3; a possible D gene is TRBD1 (5 bases). V lost 4 bases to trimming and J lost 5 bases, with 10 bases between them. CDR1 is LNHDA, CDR2 SQIVND, per germline (reference sequence). The CDR3 has 13 amino acids. The CDR3 is CASSKGYKDTQYF. DNA for the CDR3: TGTGCCAGTAGTAAGGGGTACAAAGATACGCAGTATTTT.

This clonotype was counted a few times. Germline is not matched at one junction end, which may reflect a read error. This chain joins TRBV6-5 and TRBJ2-3; TRBD2 matches 7 bases. Germline CDR1 and CDR2: MNHEY and SVGAGI. The CDR3 runs to 15 residues. The CDR3 protein is CASSLEGGREDTHYF. CDR3 nucleotides: TGTGCCAGCAGCCTCGAGGGCGGGAGAGAGGATACGCACTATTTC.

Worth noting for this clonotype: An end of the junction does not agree with germline; a read error may underlie this. The chain employs TRBV6-6 and TRBJ1-1; no clear D. This CDR3 region has 14 residues. CDR1 is MNHNY, CDR2 SVGAGI, per germline (reference sequence). Here the CDR3 reads CASSPDSRGTKAYF. CDR3 nucleotides: TGTGCCAGCAGCCCGGACTCCCGAGGCACTAAAGCTTACTTT.

Worth noting for this clonotype: A read error may produce the germline difference seen at one junction end. The V gene is TRBV4-2, the J gene TRBJ1-5, with D hard to call. Germline lookup yields CDR1 LGHNA and CDR2 YNFKEQ. This CDR3 contains 15 residues. The CDR3: CASSQDFSSDQPQHF. In DNA, the CDR3 is TGTGCCAGCAGCCAAGACTTCAGTAGCGATCAGCCCCAGCATTTT.